This TCR beta chain was captured in a study of metastatic and nonmetastatic thyroid tumors. Turning to the study itself: Comparative analysis of repertoires was undertaken across blood and tumor or nodule tissue obtained from malignant and benign thyroid patients.

Overall study results and limits: Significantly higher TCR beta diversity was reportedly seen in malignant thyroid tumors than benign nodules, in blood and tumor.

Concerning this clone: Antigen: not known.

Until they underwent thyroid surgery, no patient had received any treatment. In the study's own analysis: In papillary thyroid cancer, a distant-metastasis classifier was built using CDR3 differences across clinicopathological groups. TCRdb reprocessed the PCR reads via MiXCR. The V and J calls, along with clone size, are taken from TCRdb and not from the paper's own processing. This sample yields 10,000 to 15,000 clones, of which over 25% are seen a single time; 15% to 19% belongs to the top ten. The V and J ends lost 6 bases and 1 base, in that order; junction bases with no gene match: 9. The CDR3 length is 16 residues.

The sequencing input was tumor tissue. The rearrangement uses TRBV12-3 or TRBV12-4 and TRBJ2-1, with 7 bases identical to TRBD1. This sequence originates from a male donor with papillary thyroid cancer or a benign thyroid nodule (not recorded which). Some clones in this sample may be carry-over from other donors' samples. The CDR3 loop reads CASSPDREWSYNEQFF. CDR3 DNA sequence: TGTGCCAGCAGCCCCGACAGGGAGTGGTCCTACAATGAGCAGTTCTTC.